The clone carrying this T cell receptor delta chain came up a few times. The target antigen is unknown. Extracted RNA was reverse transcribed into cDNA. CDR3 amplicons came from multiplex PCR with pooled V-gene forward and constant-region reverse primers. With CATT, TCRdb re-called clones from the multiplex PCR reads. Altogether over 45,000 delta-chain clones are present, more than 12% being singletons, with the ten largest covering 0.3% to 0.45%. The trim removed 0 bases at V and 2 bases at J, leaving 24 bases unmatched. CDR1 and CDR2 (germline): TSWWSYY, QGS. The CDR3 is 23 amino acids. The entry originates in a study of Vδ1+ human thymocytes. Study results and limitations: TRD repertoires were essentially private, unlike widely shared TRG clonotypes. Thymic TRG and TRD repertoires appeared highly polyclonal.

The sorted cells were CD3+ Vdelta1+ Vdelta2- thymocytes from alphabeta-depleted thymus. Source material: Vdelta1+ gamma-delta thymocytes from the thymus. Described subset: FACS-sorted CD3+ TCRalphabeta- TCRVdelta1+ TCRVdelta2- thymocytes. This chain joins TRDV1 and TRDJ1; 10 bases map to TRDD3. The TCR sequence derives from a girl in the first two years of life who had congenital heart surgery. CDR3 residues: CALGELAGLPKCTGGCRTDKLIF. The CDR3 DNA reads TGTGCTCTTGGGGAACTAGCAGGCCTTCCAAAATGTACTGGGGGATGTCGGACCGATAAACTCATCTTT.